Listed here is a single T cell receptor beta chain. Its antigen remains unidentified. As handled by the study authors: Samples contained a median of roughly 96,000 TCRs, with a range of roughly 20,000 to 700,000. TCRdb processed the RACE reads anew with MiXCR; each CDR3 protein has one entry. The V and J calls were determined by TCRdb, not by the authors. Among under 450,000 distinct CDR3 sequences listed, around 6% were seen once. CDR1 is SGHTA, CDR2 FQGNSA, per germline. The CDR3 extends over 16 amino acids. Trimming took off 0 bases at V and 5 bases at J, with 11 bases between the two ends. This specimen comes from a study of human T cells and chemical hapten exposure. Regarding the study as a whole: Alopecia affecting every donor means their immune response may not match healthy people's. Against controls, expanded TCRs gave rise to significantly more large CDR3 similarity clusters.

Time point meaning: patch test 2, 6 weeks after DPC sensitization. As for treatment: therapeutic diphenylcyclopropenone sensitization with weekly scalp DPC. Alopecia patients deemed DPC-suitable, aged 18 to 70, excluding pregnancy. The source of this sequence is a woman younger than 30 with alopecia areata. Some clones in this sample may be carry-over from other donors' samples. The sequences come from whole blood, collected in connection with sensitization to the hapten diphenylcyclopropenone (DPC). The rearrangement uses TRBV7-2 and TRBJ1-6, with a possible D match to TRBD1 (5 bases). The chain's CDR3 is CASSLAPTANNSPLHF. CDR3 nucleotides: TGTGCCAGCAGCTTAGCGCCGACAGCAAATAATTCACCCCTCCACTTT.